This passage covers 32 T cell receptor beta chains from one sample sequenced in a study of early T cells in non-severe SARS-CoV-2 infection. TCRdb used MiXCR to reprocess the 5' RACE reads, holding one entry per CDR3 protein. The data show 40,000 or so distinct CDR3 sequences, 5% to 6% seen once. The source material was whole blood, sampled at baseline. The source of these receptors is an adult who was a healthcare worker with PCR-confirmed SARS-CoV-2 infection or an uninfected control (not recorded which).

This clonotype was detected only a few times. The chain links TRBV28 to TRBJ2-3, with D perhaps TRBD2 (5 bases). The germline V gene has CDR1 MDHEN and CDR2 SYDVKM. V lost 3 bases and J 0 bases, leaving 13 bases between the germline ends. The CDR3 spans 16 residues. In nucleotides, the CDR3 is TGTGCCAGCAGTTTTATAGAGCGGCTCAGCACAGATACGCAGTATTTT. Translation: CASSFIERLSTDTQYF.

V gene TRBV7-3 combines with J gene TRBJ2-2; D is unresolved. V dropped 1 base and J dropped 2 bases, with 11 bases sitting between them. Germline V lookup: CDR1 SGHTA, CDR2 FQGTGA. The CDR3 has 16 amino acids. The CDR3 sequence: CASSLRPSSNTGELFF. The CDR3 DNA is TGTGCCAGCAGCTTAAGGCCCAGCAGTAACACCGGGGAGCTGTTTTTT.

The rearrangement joins TRBV12-3 or TRBV12-4 to TRBJ2-1; 7 nucleotides line up with TRBD2. The CDR3 contains 13 residues. V was clipped by 7 bases and J by 6 bases; unmatched bases: 6. This chain's CDR3 is CASTLLALNEQFF. Here the CDR3 DNA reads TGTGCCAGCACCCTACTAGCGCTCAATGAGCAGTTCTTC.

This clonotype was recorded at least ten times. The chain has TRBV7-9 and TRBJ2-1; D tentatively fits TRBD1 or TRBD2 (5 bases each). CDR1 and CDR2 from the germline V gene are SEHNR and FQNEAQ (reference sequence). The CDR3 runs 15 residues. The ends were cut back, 5 bases at V and 2 bases at J, with 13 bases in the middle. The CDR3 loop reads CASSHIEGTYNEQFF. Here the CDR3 DNA reads TGTGCCAGCAGCCATATCGAGGGGACCTACAATGAGCAGTTCTTC. The whole variable domain, remainder taken from reference TRBV7-9 and TRBJ2-1, is DTGVSQNPRHKITKRGQNVTFRCDPISEHNRLYWYRQTLGQGPEFLTYFQNEAQLEKSRLLSDRFSAERPKGSFSTLEIQRTEQGDSAMYLCASSHIEGTYNEQFFGPGTRLTVL.

At least ten counts were recorded for this clonotype. The chain recombines TRBV5-1 with TRBJ2-5; possibly TRBD2 for D (6 bases). V was trimmed by 0 bases and J by 1 base, leaving 7 bases between them. CDR3 size: 14 residues. Germline V gives CDR1 SGHRS, CDR2 YFSETQ. CDR3 region: CASSLVAAQETQYF. CDR3 coding DNA: TGCGCCAGCAGCTTGGTAGCGGCCCAAGAGACCCAGTACTTC. Combining the CDR3 with reference TRBV5-1 and TRBJ2-5 gives the whole variable domain KAGVTQTPRYLIKTRGQQVTLSCSPISGHRSVSWYQQTPGQGLQFLFEYFSETQRNKGNFPGRFSGRQFSNSRSEMNVSTLELGDSALYLCASSLVAAQETQYFGPGTRLLVL.

This clonotype was seen many times. The V gene is TRBV6-5, the J gene TRBJ1-2; D remains unclear. Germline V gives CDR1 MNHEY, CDR2 SVGAGI. Trimming stripped 5 bases from V and 4 bases from J, with 14 bases between. The CDR3 covers 14 residues. This chain's CDR3 is CASSPRWVGYGYTF. The CDR3 DNA follows: TGTGCCAGCAGTCCCCGGTGGGTCGGCTATGGCTACACCTTC.

The table lists this clonotype with a few counts. The J gene is TRBJ1-2, the V gene TRBV12-3 or TRBV12-4; TRBD1 matches at 8 bases. The V and J ends lost 6 bases and 7 bases, in that order; junction bases with no gene match: 10. This CDR3 spans 14 amino acids. The DNA of the CDR3 is TGTGCCAGCAGCAACAGGGGGGAGGGCTCTGGCTACACCTTC. Amino acids: CASSNRGEGSGYTF.

The rearrangement links TRBV7-2 to TRBJ2-7, with 9 bases lining up with TRBD2. The CDR3 has 15 residues. Germline V lookup: CDR1 SGHTA, CDR2 FQGNSA. Germline trimming cut 1 base from V and 4 bases from J; bases unmatched to any gene: 5. CDR3 sequence reads: CASSLEPTSGYEQYV. In DNA, the CDR3 is TGTGCCAGCAGCTTAGAGCCGACTAGCGGATACGAGCAGTACGTC.

About this clonotype: At one end, the junction sequence differs from germline, possibly due to a read error. The J gene is TRBJ1-5, the V gene TRBV4-1; unclear D gene. Germline V CDR1 and CDR2: MGHRA, YSYEKL. This CDR3 has 16 amino acids. DNA for the CDR3: TGCACCAGCAGCCAAGATCAACCGTACTCAAATCAGCCCCAGCATTTT. Protein: CTSSQDQPYSNQPQHF.

This clonotype has at least ten counts. The chain carries TRBV10-1 and TRBJ2-4; perhaps TRBD2 as D (6 bases). The V end was cut by 4 bases, the J end by 6 bases, with 16 bases between. The germline CDR1 and CDR2 sequences are WNHNN and SYGVQD (reference sequence). The CDR3 is 15 amino acids. The DNA for the CDR3 is TGCGCCAGCAGTGCGAGTCCGGACGGGGGAAACATTCAGTACTTC. This sequence encodes CASSASPDGGNIQYF.

In its sample, this clonotype was seen many times. In nucleotides, the CDR3 is TGCGCCAGCAGCCGAGCTCCTTCGGGCTACAATGAGCAGTTCTTC. This codes for CASSRAPSGYNEQFF. The chain is built from TRBV5-1 and TRBJ2-1; D gene unclear. The CDR3 has 15 amino acids. Per the germline V gene, CDR1 is SGHRS and CDR2 is YFSETQ. V lost 4 bases to trimming and J lost 3 bases, with 14 bases between them.

As regards this clonotype: Germline is not matched at one junction end, which may reflect a read error. J is TRBJ1-3 and V is TRBV7-2; no firm D call. Germline V CDR1 and CDR2: SGHTA, FQGNSA. This CDR3 has 14 residues. The CDR3: CASSLDSSENTIYF. DNA for the CDR3: TGTGCCAGCAGCTTAGACAGCTCTGAAAACACCATATATTTT.

The rearrangement links TRBV12-3 or TRBV12-4 to TRBJ1-1, with D possibly TRBD1 on 6 matching bases. The CDR3 loop spans 15 amino acids. V was clipped by 7 bases and J by 5 bases, with 20 bases between them. CDR3 in amino acids: CASTKSNRVGTEAFF. The CDR3 coding sequence is TGTGCCAGCACGAAATCAAACAGGGTAGGAACTGAAGCTTTCTTT.

The genes are TRBV5-1 and TRBJ2-1; no definite D call. The CDR3 runs to 14 residues. CDR1 and CDR2 from the germline V gene are SGHRS and YFSETQ. V dropped 0 bases and J dropped 4 bases, with 8 bases sitting between them. The CDR3 reads CASSLGSIYNEQFF. CDR3 DNA sequence: TGCGCCAGCAGCTTGGGTAGCATTTACAATGAGCAGTTCTTC.

This clonotype was observed a handful of times. The V and J genes are TRBV5-1 and TRBJ2-1; unclear D gene. This CDR3 region has 13 residues. CDR1 is SGHRS, CDR2 YFSETQ, per germline. Trimming pared 3 bases from V and 2 bases from J, leaving 6 bases between. CDR3 sequence (DNA): TGCGCCAGCAGCTATGGGGCCTACAATGAGCAGTTCTTC. It specifies CASSYGAYNEQFF.

This clonotype occurred many times. The rearrangement joins TRBV6-2 or TRBV6-3 to TRBJ1-3; a weak D match, TRBD1 (5 bases). V was pared by 2 bases and J by 0 bases, with 11 bases between. This CDR3 is built from 16 residues. The germline gives CDR1 MNHEY, CDR2 SVGEGT. CDR3 DNA: TGTGCCAGCAGTTACGGGACGGCGAGCTCTGGAAACACCATATATTTT. It codes for CASSYGTASSGNTIYF.

In its sample, this clonotype was seen a few times. The chain couples TRBV6-1 to TRBJ2-3; 9 nucleotides agree with TRBD1. V shed 6 bases and J 4 bases; nucleotides not matched to a gene: 8. Looked up from germline, CDR1 is MNHNS and CDR2 is SASEGT. This CDR3 contains 15 residues. CDR3 sequence reads: CASSRDRVGADTQYF. CDR3 bases: TGTGCCAGCAGCCGGGACAGGGTAGGAGCAGATACGCAGTATTTT.

J is TRBJ2-4 and V is TRBV13, with D possibly matching TRBD2 (5 bases). The CDR3 contains 15 residues. V lost 3 bases, J lost 0 bases, and 9 bases lay in between. Germline CDR1 is PRHDT and CDR2 is FYEKMQ (reference sequence). CDR3 DNA: TGTGCCAGCAGCTTGAGGGTGTTAGCCAAAAACATTCAGTACTTC. Its protein is CASSLRVLAKNIQYF.

This clonotype has a handful of counts. The rearrangement joins TRBV13 to TRBJ1-6; the D gene is possibly TRBD1 (5 bases). The V end was cut by 5 bases, the J end by 8 bases, with 16 bases between. The CDR3 runs to 15 residues. Germline V gene data show CDR1 as PRHDT and CDR2 as FYEKMQ (reference sequence). The CDR3 nucleotides read TGTGCCAGCAGCCCCGGCGGGGGTTGGGATTCACCCCTCCACTTT. Translated, it gives CASSPGGGWDSPLHF.

This clonotype was detected ten times or more. The chain links TRBV20-1 to TRBJ2-7, with D perhaps TRBD1 or TRBD2 (5 bases each). Looked up from germline, CDR1 is DFQATT and CDR2 is SNEGSKA (reference sequence). Deletions cut 0 bases from V and 5 bases from J, with 11 bases between. The CDR3 length is 13 residues. As DNA, the CDR3 is TGCAGTGCTAGAGATGAGAGGGGCAACGAGCAGTACTTC. Its translation is CSARDERGNEQYF.

The table lists this clonotype with many counts. This chain joins TRBV27 and TRBJ2-7; D possibly corresponds to TRBD1 (6 bases). This CDR3 has 12 amino acids. Trimming took 7 bases from V and 12 from J, leaving 19 bases between them. Germline CDR1 MNHEY, CDR2 SMNVEV (reference sequence). This chain's CDR3 is CASKDLRTVRYF. CDR3 DNA sequence: TGTGCCAGCAAAGACCTACGGACAGTTCGGTACTTC.

By proportion, this clonotype is medium-sized. The J gene is TRBJ2-2, the V gene TRBV29-1; tentatively, D is TRBD2 (7 bases). V was shortened by 3 bases and J by 3 bases, with 17 bases between the two germline ends. The germline CDR1 and CDR2 sequences are SQVTM and ANQGSEA. The CDR3 spans 16 residues. The CDR3 coding sequence is TGCAGCGTTGAGGTCAGCAGGGGAGGGTACACCGGGGAGCTGTTTTTT. Translated, it gives CSVEVSRGGYTGELFF.

The rearrangement links TRBV7-2 to TRBJ2-2, with 13 bases aligning to TRBD2. The CDR3 spans 17 residues. V shed 3 bases and J 3 bases; nucleotides not matched to a gene: 4. From germline, CDR1 is SGHTA and CDR2 FQGNSA. The CDR3 loop is CASSLGLAGLYTGELFF. The CDR3 nucleotides are TGTGCCAGCAGCTTGGGACTAGCGGGACTGTACACCGGGGAGCTGTTTTTT.

This clonotype turned up a few times. The chain recombines TRBV3-2 with TRBJ1-4. TRBV3-2 is listed as a pseudogene. The CDR3 contains 18 residues. The CDR3: CASSQEASNGATNEKLFF. The CDR3 coding sequence is TGTGCCAGCAGCCAAGAAGCGAGCAACGGAGCAACTAATGAAAAACTGTTTTTT.

This clonotype has just a few counts. The chain has TRBV20-1 and TRBJ2-3; 9 bases map to TRBD1. The junction had 9 bases not matched to a gene; V was cut back by 3 bases and J by 2 bases. The CDR3 consists of 16 residues. Germline-derived CDR1 and CDR2 are DFQATT and SNEGSKA (reference sequence). The CDR3 spells CSARPEGQGLTDTQYF. DNA for the CDR3: TGCAGTGCTAGGCCGGAGGGACAGGGACTCACAGATACGCAGTATTTT.

This clonotype came up many times. The chain links TRBV15 to TRBJ2-3; unclear D gene. Germline V gives CDR1 LNHNV, CDR2 YYDKDF (reference sequence). The CDR3 runs 13 residues. V dropped 0 bases and J dropped 6 bases, with 7 bases sitting between them. The CDR3 loop is CATSRDSDDTQYF. CDR3 DNA sequence: TGTGCCACCAGCAGAGATTCGGACGATACGCAGTATTTT.

This clonotype was recorded at least ten times. This CDR3 is CSAEGGYYGYTF. In DNA form, the CDR3 reads TGCAGCGCCGAGGGGGGATACTATGGCTACACCTTC. The chain joins TRBV29-1 to TRBJ1-2; D is perhaps TRBD1 (6 bases). CDR3 size: 12 residues. The V gene lost 7 bases and the J gene lost 3 bases, with 12 bases spanning the gap. Germline CDR1 reads SQVTM; CDR2 reads ANQGSEA.

Notes on this clonotype: This may be a read error, as it is one base from a much larger clone. The chain uses TRBV24-1 and TRBJ2-1; 8 bases line up with TRBD2. The CDR3 contains 17 residues. The germline gives CDR1 KGHDR, CDR2 SFDVKD. The CDR3: CVTSDSRLLSAGASRFF. CDR3 in DNA: TGTGTCACCAGTGATTCCCGACTCCTTTCAGCGGGAGCTTCCCGGTTCTTC.

The V and J genes are TRBV5-1 and TRBJ2-1, with D possibly called TRBD1 or TRBD2 (6 bases each). Germline V gene lookup returns CDR1 SGHRS and CDR2 YFSETQ. V was pared by 7 bases and J by 8 bases, with 19 bases between. This CDR3 has 14 residues. DNA for the CDR3: TGCGCCAGCCGCGAGGGGGAGGCCTGGGATGAGCAGTTCTTC. It codes for CASREGEAWDEQFF.

This clonotype was observed many times. V is TRBV20-1 and J is TRBJ2-1; D is unclear. Germline V gene lookup returns CDR1 DFQATT and CDR2 SNEGSKA (reference sequence). Trimming took 8 bases from V and 5 from J, leaving 13 bases between them. CDR3 length equals 12 residues. CDR3 bases: TGCAGTTTTTCGGGCCCCGACAATGAGCAGTTCTTC. It encodes CSFSGPDNEQFF.

The V call is TRBV20-1, the J call TRBJ1-2; the D gene is possibly TRBD1 (5 bases). CDR1 and CDR2 from the germline V gene are DFQATT and SNEGSKA (reference sequence). V lost 5 bases, J lost 7 bases, and 26 bases lay in between. The CDR3 totals 16 residues. CDR3 in amino acids: CSAGNEPPGRRGGYTF. The CDR3 coding sequence is TGCAGTGCTGGAAACGAGCCGCCAGGGAGGCGCGGTGGCTACACCTTC.

The rearrangement joins TRBV7-2 to TRBJ2-3; 12 bases agree with TRBD2. V gave up 5 bases and J gave up 1 base; unmatched junction bases: 4. The CDR3 covers 16 residues. Germline values: CDR1 SGHTA, CDR2 FQGNSA. The CDR3 loop reads CASSPRTSGGTDTQYF. DNA of the CDR3: TGTGCCAGCAGCCCCAGGACTAGCGGGGGCACAGATACGCAGTATTTT.